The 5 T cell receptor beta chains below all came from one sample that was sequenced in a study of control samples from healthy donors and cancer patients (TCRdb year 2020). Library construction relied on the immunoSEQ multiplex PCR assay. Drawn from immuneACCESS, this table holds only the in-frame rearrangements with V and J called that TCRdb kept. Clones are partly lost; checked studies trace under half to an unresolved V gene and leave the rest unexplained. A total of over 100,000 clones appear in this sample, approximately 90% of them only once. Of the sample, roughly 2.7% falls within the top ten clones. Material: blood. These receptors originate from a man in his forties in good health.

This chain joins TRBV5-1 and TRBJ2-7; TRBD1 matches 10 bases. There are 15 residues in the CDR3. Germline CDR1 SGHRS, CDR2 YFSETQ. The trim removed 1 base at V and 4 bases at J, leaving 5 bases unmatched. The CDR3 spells CASSLYGTGVYEQYF. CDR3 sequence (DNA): TGCGCCAGCAGCTTGTACGGGACAGGGGTATACGAGCAGTACTTC.

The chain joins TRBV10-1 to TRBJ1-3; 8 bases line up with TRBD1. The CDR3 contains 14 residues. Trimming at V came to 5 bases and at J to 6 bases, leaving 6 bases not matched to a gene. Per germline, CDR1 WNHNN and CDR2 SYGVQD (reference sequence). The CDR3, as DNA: TGCGCCAGCAGTTCCGGACAGGGCGAAAACACCATATATTTT. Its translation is CASSSGQGENTIYF.

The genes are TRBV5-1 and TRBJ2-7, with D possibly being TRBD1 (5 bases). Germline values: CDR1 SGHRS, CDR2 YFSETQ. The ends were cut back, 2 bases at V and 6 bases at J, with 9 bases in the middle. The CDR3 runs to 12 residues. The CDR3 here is CASSFTGPEQYF. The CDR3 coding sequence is TGCGCCAGCAGCTTTACAGGTCCCGAGCAGTACTTC.

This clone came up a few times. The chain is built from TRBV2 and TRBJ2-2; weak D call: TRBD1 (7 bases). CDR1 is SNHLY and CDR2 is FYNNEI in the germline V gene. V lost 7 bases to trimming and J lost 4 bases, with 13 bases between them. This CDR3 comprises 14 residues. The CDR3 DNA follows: TGTGCCAGCAATAGACAGGGAGGCACCGGGGAGCTGTTTTTT. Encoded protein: CASNRQGGTGELFF.

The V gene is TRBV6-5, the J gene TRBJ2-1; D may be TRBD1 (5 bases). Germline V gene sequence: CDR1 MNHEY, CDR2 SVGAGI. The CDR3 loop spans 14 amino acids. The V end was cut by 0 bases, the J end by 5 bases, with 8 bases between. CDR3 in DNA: TGTGCCAGCAGTTACTCGGGGCTCAACAATGAGCAGTTCTTC. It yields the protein CASSYSGLNNEQFF.